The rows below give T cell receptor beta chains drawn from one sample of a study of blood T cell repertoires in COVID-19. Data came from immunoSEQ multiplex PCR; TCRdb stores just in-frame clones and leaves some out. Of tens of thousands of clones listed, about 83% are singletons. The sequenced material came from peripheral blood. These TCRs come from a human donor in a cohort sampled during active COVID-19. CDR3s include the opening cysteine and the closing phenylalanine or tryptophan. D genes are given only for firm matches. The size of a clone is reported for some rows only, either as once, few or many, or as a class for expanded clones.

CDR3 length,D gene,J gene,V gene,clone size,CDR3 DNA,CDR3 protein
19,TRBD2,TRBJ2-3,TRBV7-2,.,TGTGCCAGCAGCCCGAGGACTAGCGGGAGGTCCTTGTTGACAGATACGCAGTATTTT,CASSPRTSGRSLLTDTQYF
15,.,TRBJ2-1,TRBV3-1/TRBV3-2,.,TGTGCCAGCAGCCGGAGGTCTAGCTCCTACAATGAGCAGTTCTTC,CASSRRSSSYNEQFF
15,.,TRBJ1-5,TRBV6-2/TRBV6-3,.,TGTGCCAGCAGTTACGGGGGGACGGGCAATCAGCCCCAGCATTTT,CASSYGGTGNQPQHF
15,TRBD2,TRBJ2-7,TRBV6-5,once,TGTGCCAGCAGTTATTCGACTAGCGGGAGGGGGGAGCAGTACTTC,CASSYSTSGRGEQYF
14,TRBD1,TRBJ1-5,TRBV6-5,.,TGTGCCAGCAGTTCCCGACAGGGCTATCAGCCCCAGCATTTT,CASSSRQGYQPQHF
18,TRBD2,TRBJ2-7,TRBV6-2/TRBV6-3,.,TGTGCCAGCAGCAACCCATGGACTAGCGGGAGTAAGGCTGACGAGCAGTACTTC,CASSNPWTSGSKADEQYF
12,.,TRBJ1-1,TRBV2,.,TGTGCCAGCAGTGAATTTGTAATCGAAGCTTTCTTT,CASSEFVIEAFF
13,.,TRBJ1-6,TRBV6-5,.,TGTGCCAGCATGCGGGGGGGCGATTCACCCCTCCACTTT,CASMRGGDSPLHF
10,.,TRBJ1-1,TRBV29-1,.,TGCAGCGTCGACTGGGCTGAAGCTTTCTTT,CSVDWAEAFF
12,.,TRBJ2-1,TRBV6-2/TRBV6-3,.,TGTGCCAGCAGTTACCCCCTCCATGAGCAGTTCTTC,CASSYPLHEQFF
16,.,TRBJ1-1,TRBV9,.,TGTGCCAGCAGCCCCCAGGTGGGAGGGTTGGCCACTGAAGCTTTCTTT,CASSPQVGGLATEAFF
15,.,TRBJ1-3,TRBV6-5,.,TGTGCCAGCAGGCCACAGGGACCCTCTGGAAACACCATATATTTT,CASRPQGPSGNTIYF
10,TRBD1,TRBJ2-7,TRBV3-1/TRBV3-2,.,TGTGCCAGCAGCCCCGGGACAGGGTTATTC,CASSPGTGLF
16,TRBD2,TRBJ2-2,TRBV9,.,TGTGCCAGCAGCGTAGACGGGAGGGCCCTGGCCGGGGAGCTGTTTTTT,CASSVDGRALAGELFF
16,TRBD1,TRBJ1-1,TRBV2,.,TGTGCCAGCAGTGAAATCGGGACAGGGGTCGGCACTGAAGCTTTCTTT,CASSEIGTGVGTEAFF
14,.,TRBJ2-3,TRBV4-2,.,TGTGCCAGCAGCCAAGGAGCGGGCTCAGATACGCAGTATTTT,CASSQGAGSDTQYF
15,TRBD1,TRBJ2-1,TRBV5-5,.,TGTGCCAGCAGCTTGGTCCAGGGGGCTAACAATGAGCAGTTCTTC,CASSLVQGANNEQFF
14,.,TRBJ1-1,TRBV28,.,TGTGCCAGCAGTTCCCCGAGGGTTGGGACTGAAGCTTTCTTT,CASSSPRVGTEAFF
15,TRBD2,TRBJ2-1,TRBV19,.,TGTGCCAGTAGTATCGGACTAGCGGGAGGGGTTGAGCAGTTCTTC,CASSIGLAGGVEQFF
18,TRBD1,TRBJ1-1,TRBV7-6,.,TGTGCCAGCAGCTCCGACTCGGACAGGGCGTACGGGTGCACTGAAGCTTTCTTT,CASSSDSDRAYGCTEAFF
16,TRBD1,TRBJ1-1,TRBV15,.,TGTGCCACCAGCAGAGGGGGGGACAGGAGGTTCACTGAAGCTTTCTTT,CATSRGGDRRFTEAFF
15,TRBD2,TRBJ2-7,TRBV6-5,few,TGTGCCAGCGCATCAGCGGGAGGTGGGTCCTACGAGCAGTACTTC,CASASAGGGSYEQYF
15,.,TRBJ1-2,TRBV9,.,TGTGCCAGCTCGGGGAGGGCAGGCGCAAACTATGGCTACACCTTC,CASSGRAGANYGYTF
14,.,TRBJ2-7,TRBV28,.,TGTGCCAGCAGTTTAGGTAACAGATATTACGAGCAGTACTTC,CASSLGNRYYEQYF
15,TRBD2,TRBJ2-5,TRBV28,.,TGTGCCAGCAGTTTGGAGGGACTAGCCTATGAGACCCAGTACTTC,CASSLEGLAYETQYF
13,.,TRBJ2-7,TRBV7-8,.,TGTGCCAGCAGCTTGGGAGAAACCTACGAGCAGTACTTC,CASSLGETYEQYF
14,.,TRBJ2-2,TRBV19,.,TGTGCCAGTAGTATAGGCGGGTTTACTGGGGAGCTGTTTTTT,CASSIGGFTGELFF
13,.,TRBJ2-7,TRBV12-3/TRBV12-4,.,TGTGCCAGCACCGCGTGGCAGGGGTACGAGCAGTACTTC,CASTAWQGYEQYF
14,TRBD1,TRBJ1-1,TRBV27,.,TGTGCCAGCAGTCCGGACAGGCCGAGGACTGAAGCTTTCTTT,CASSPDRPRTEAFF
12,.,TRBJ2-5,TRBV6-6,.,TGTGCCAGCAGTTACGAGCAGGGGACCCAGTACTTC,CASSYEQGTQYF
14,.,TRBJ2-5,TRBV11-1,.,TGTGCCAGCAGCGCCCAGGGTTACTCAGAGACCCAGTACTTC,CASSAQGYSETQYF
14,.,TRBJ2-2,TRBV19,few,TGTGCCAGTAGTATAGATCGGGTGACCGGGGAGCTGTTTTTT,CASSIDRVTGELFF
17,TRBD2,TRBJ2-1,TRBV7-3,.,TGTGCCAGCAGCCCAATCGCGGGACTAGGTGGGGTCAATGAGCAGTTCTTC,CASSPIAGLGGVNEQFF
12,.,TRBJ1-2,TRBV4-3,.,TGCGCCAGCAGCCAATTGGGGAGGGGCTACACCTTC,CASSQLGRGYTF
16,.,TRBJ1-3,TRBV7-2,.,TGTGCCAGCAGCTCAGCTTCGGGACACTTTGGAAACACCATATATTTT,CASSSASGHFGNTIYF
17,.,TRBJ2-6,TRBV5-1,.,TGCGCCAGCAGCTCGGGACACGGAAGCTCTGGGGCCAACGTCCTGACTTTC,CASSSGHGSSGANVLTF
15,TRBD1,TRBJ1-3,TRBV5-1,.,TGCGCCAGCAGCAGGGACAGGGGCTCTGGAAACACCATATATTTT,CASSRDRGSGNTIYF
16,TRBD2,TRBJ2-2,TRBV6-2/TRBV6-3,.,TGTGCCAGCAGTTACCCATCAGCGGGAGTGCGCGGGGAGCTGTTTTTT,CASSYPSAGVRGELFF
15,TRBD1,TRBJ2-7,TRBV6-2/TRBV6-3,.,TGTGCCAGCAGTTACGCCGGGACAGGCGTTCTCGAGCAGTACTTC,CASSYAGTGVLEQYF
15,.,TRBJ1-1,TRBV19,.,TGTGCCAGTAGTCCCCCTATCAGGCCGAACACTGAAGCTTTCTTT,CASSPPIRPNTEAFF
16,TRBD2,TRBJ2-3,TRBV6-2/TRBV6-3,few,TGTGCCAGCAGCCCCGGACGAGCGGGAGGGACAGATACGCAGTATTTT,CASSPGRAGGTDTQYF
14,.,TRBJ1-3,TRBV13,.,TGTGCCAGCAGCTTAGGCGGACGAGGGATTAGTGTTGGTTTT,CASSLGGRGISVGF
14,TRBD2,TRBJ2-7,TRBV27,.,TGTGCCAGCAGCCGCGGGACTAGTAGTACCGAGCAGTACTTC,CASSRGTSSTEQYF
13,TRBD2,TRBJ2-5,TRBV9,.,TGTGCCAGCGGATCCGGGAGGTTCGAGACCCAGTACTTC,CASGSGRFETQYF
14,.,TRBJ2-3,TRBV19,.,TGTGCCAGTAGCCCCACCGAGGGCACAGATACGCAGTATTTT,CASSPTEGTDTQYF
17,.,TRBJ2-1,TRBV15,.,TGTGCCACCAGCAGAGATCCCCCTAGCCCCAGAGTTTATGAGCAGTTCTTC,CATSRDPPSPRVYEQFF
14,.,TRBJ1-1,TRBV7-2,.,TGTGCCAGCAGCAGCAGGGGCGGAAACACTGAAGCTTTCTTT,CASSSRGGNTEAFF
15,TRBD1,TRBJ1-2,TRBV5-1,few,TGCGCCAGCAGCTTATGGACAGGAACTAACTATGGCTACACCTTC,CASSLWTGTNYGYTF
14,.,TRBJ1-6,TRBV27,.,TGTGCCAGCAGTTTGAGGTCAGCACATTCACCCCTCCACTTT,CASSLRSAHSPLHF
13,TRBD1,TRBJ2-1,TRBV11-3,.,TGTGCCAGCAGCCTAGAATCCGGACAGGGCCTGTTCTTC,CASSLESGQGLFF
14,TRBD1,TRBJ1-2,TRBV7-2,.,TGTGCCAGCAGCCCCTACACAGGGGGTTATGGCTACACCTTC,CASSPYTGGYGYTF
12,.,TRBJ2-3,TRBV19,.,TGTGCCAGTAGTTGGGAGACAGATACGCAGTATTTT,CASSWETDTQYF
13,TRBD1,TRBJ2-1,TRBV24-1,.,TGTGCCACCAGGGAGACAGGGGGTTTAGAGCAGTTCTTC,CATRETGGLEQFF
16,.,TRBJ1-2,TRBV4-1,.,TGCGCCAGCAGCCGTGATCCGGGACAAGGACGCTATGGCTACACCTTC,CASSRDPGQGRYGYTF
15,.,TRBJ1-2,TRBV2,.,TGTGCCAGCAGTGTCGTGGCCTTGAGTAGGGGTGGCTACACCTTC,CASSVVALSRGGYTF
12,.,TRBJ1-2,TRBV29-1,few,TGCAGCGTTGAAGTTAGAGGCTATGGCTACACCTTC,CSVEVRGYGYTF
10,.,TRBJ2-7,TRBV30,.,TGTGCCTGGGCCCGCTACGAGCAGTACTTC,CAWARYEQYF
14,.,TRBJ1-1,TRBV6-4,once,TGTGCCAGCAGGGACACAGGCTTTGGCACTGAAGCTTTCTTT,CASRDTGFGTEAFF
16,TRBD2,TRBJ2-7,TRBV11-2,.,TGTGCCAGCAGCTTCCCCCCCGGGACTAGCGGCCTGGAGCAGTACTTC,CASSFPPGTSGLEQYF
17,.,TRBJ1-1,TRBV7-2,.,TGTGCCAGCAGCTTGGCAGGGAAGTCCTTTTCGAACACTGAAGCTTTCTTT,CASSLAGKSFSNTEAFF